What follows are 16 T cell receptor beta chains derived from one specimen sequenced in a study of T cells in Graves' hyperthyroidism and ophthalmopathy. The investigators amplified TCR beta CDR3 regions from RNA transcripts. The study used the HTBI primer set for a first-round RT-PCR of the TCR CDR3. TCRdb recomputed calls from the multiplex PCR reads with MiXCR, one row per CDR3 protein. Of 480,000 or so distinct CDR3 sequences in the sample, about an eighth were seen once. The material sequenced was blood. These receptors were obtained from a woman under 30 with Graves' hyperthyroidism.

There are many counts of this clonotype. V usage is TRBV5-8 and J usage is TRBJ1-2; unclear D gene. This CDR3 spans 15 amino acids. The V gene lost 2 bases and the J gene lost 0 bases, with 11 bases spanning the gap. CDR1 and CDR2 from the germline V gene are SGHTS and YDEGEE. The CDR3 region has the DNA TGTGCCAGCAGCTTACGGCAATTAGCTAACTATGGCTACACCTTC. This translates into CASSLRQLANYGYTF. The entire variable domain, with the rest obtained from reference TRBV5-8 and TRBJ1-2, is as follows: EAGVTQSPTHLIKTRGQQATLRCSPISGHTSVYWYQQALGLGLQFLLWYDEGEERNRGNFPPRFSGRQFPNYSSELNVNALELEDSALYLCASSLRQLANYGYTFGSGTRLTVV.

This clonotype was observed many times. The gene calls are TRBV30 and TRBJ1-1; tentative D call: TRBD1 (5 bases). V was shortened by 3 bases and J by 6 bases, with 8 bases between the two germline ends. The length of the CDR3 is 11 residues. Germline CDR1 and CDR2: GTSNPN and SVGIG (reference sequence). For the CDR3, the DNA is TGTGCCTGGAGCGACAGCTCTGAAGCTTTCTTT. It is translated as CAWSDSSEAFF.

This clonotype has ten or more counts. V and J are TRBV28 and TRBJ1-5; a weak D match, TRBD1 (6 bases). Germline V gives CDR1 MDHEN, CDR2 SYDVKM. There are 12 residues in the CDR3. V was pared by 5 bases and J by 7 bases, with 9 bases between. The CDR3 loop reads CASSNQGQPQHF. CDR3 coding DNA: TGTGCCAGCAGTAATCAGGGGCAGCCCCAGCATTTT.

There are many counts of this clonotype. The genes are TRBV7-9 and TRBJ2-7, with D perhaps matching TRBD1 (5 bases). The CDR3 length is 15 residues. Trimming removed 1 base from V and 0 bases from J, with 10 bases in between. Germline assignment: CDR1 SEHNR and CDR2 FQNEAQ (reference sequence). CDR3 region: CASSLETDSSYEQYF. The CDR3 DNA sequence: TGTGCCAGCAGCTTAGAGACAGACAGCTCCTACGAGCAGTACTTC.

This clonotype was found many times. This chain links TRBV2 with TRBJ1-2, with D possibly matching TRBD1 (5 bases). This CDR3 is built from 16 residues. The V end lost 0 bases, the J end lost 8 bases, and 19 bases lay between the germline ends. In germline, CDR1 is SNHLY, CDR2 FYNNEI. The CDR3 sequence: CASSEAGVSRSVGYTF. Written as DNA, the CDR3 is TGTGCCAGCAGTGAAGCGGGGGTTTCCAGGTCGGTCGGCTACACCTTC.

This chain joins TRBV11-3 and TRBJ1-1, with TRBD1 identical over 7 bases. V gave up 1 base and J gave up 7 bases; unmatched junction bases: 6. Germline CDR1 and CDR2: SGHNT and YENEEA. The CDR3 sequence is 14 residues long. The CDR3 sequence: CASSLAPTGFEAFF. For the CDR3, the DNA is TGTGCCAGCAGCTTAGCTCCGACAGGGTTTGAAGCTTTCTTT.

This clonotype was counted ten times or more. The chain employs TRBV28 and TRBJ2-1, with 10 bases identical to TRBD2. With 6 bases clipped from V and 7 bases from J, the junction kept 12 bases outside the gene matches. Germline CDR1 is MDHEN and CDR2 is SYDVKM. This CDR3 contains 16 residues. The CDR3 loop is CASRKGGLADGNEQFF. The CDR3 bases are TGTGCCAGCAGGAAAGGAGGACTAGCGGACGGGAATGAGCAGTTCTTC.

The chain links TRBV5-5 to TRBJ1-1, with a tentative D call TRBD1 (5 bases). This CDR3 is 17 amino acids long. Trimming shortened V by 5 bases and J by 5 bases, and 25 bases separated the two germline ends. CDR1 SGHKS and CDR2 YYEKEE come from the germline V gene (reference sequence). The CDR3 reads CASSPWGQGISGTEAFF. Written as DNA, the CDR3 is TGTGCCAGCAGTCCTTGGGGTCAGGGAATATCAGGGACTGAAGCTTTCTTT.

The sample holds many counts of this clonotype. The chain carries TRBV24-1 and TRBJ2-1; D unresolved. The CDR3 is made up of 17 amino acids. Per the germline V gene, CDR1 is KGHDR and CDR2 is SFDVKD. Trimming removed 2 bases from V and 4 bases from J, with 17 bases in between. This chain's CDR3 is CATSDSRAGNPYNEQFF. The CDR3 nucleotides are TGTGCCACCAGTGATTCTCGTGCTGGCAACCCTTACAATGAGCAGTTCTTC.

This clonotype was seen at least ten times. The rearrangement uses TRBV13 and TRBJ1-1; TRBD1 might be the D (6 bases). V dropped 5 bases and J dropped 6 bases, with 16 bases sitting between them. Germline-derived CDR1 and CDR2 are PRHDT and FYEKMQ (reference sequence). The CDR3 consists of 14 residues. CDR3 in amino acids: CASSPQTGGPEAFF. CDR3 coding DNA: TGTGCCAGCAGCCCCCAGACAGGCGGTCCTGAAGCTTTCTTT.

This clonotype was counted many times. V gene TRBV29-1 combines with J gene TRBJ1-3; D ambiguous. V was cut by 8 bases and J by 0 bases, with 11 bases left in between. The CDR3 has 13 amino acids. Per the germline V gene, CDR1 is SQVTM and CDR2 is ANQGSEA. The CDR3 region is CSSVEASGNTIYF. The CDR3 bases are TGCAGCTCCGTCGAGGCCTCTGGAAACACCATATATTTT. The full variable domain, its missing parts supplied by reference TRBV29-1 and TRBJ1-3, is SAVISQKPSRDICQRGTSLTIQCQVDSQVTMMFWYRQQPGQSLTLIATANQGSEATYESGFVIDKFPISRPNLTFSTLTVSNMSPEDSSIYLCSSVEASGNTIYFGEGSWLTVV.

V usage is TRBV13 and J usage is TRBJ2-1; no firm D call. The CDR3 length is 12 residues. Trimming cost V 2 bases and J 8 bases, with 7 bases left between them. CDR1 PRHDT and CDR2 FYEKMQ come from the germline V gene (reference sequence). CDR3 in amino acids: CASSLIFDEQFF. In DNA, the CDR3 is TGTGCCAGCAGCTTAATATTTGATGAGCAGTTCTTC.

The chain recombines TRBV7-8 with TRBJ1-2; tentatively, D is TRBD1 (6 bases). This CDR3 has 15 residues. V dropped 6 bases and J dropped 2 bases, with 16 bases sitting between them. Germline V gives CDR1 SGHVS, CDR2 FQNEAQ. The CDR3 here is CASSQRRGPNYGYTF. The CDR3, as DNA: TGTGCCAGCAGTCAACGCAGGGGTCCGAACTATGGCTACACCTTC.

This clonotype has only a few counts. The V call is TRBV7-9, the J call TRBJ2-2; 7 nucleotides align to TRBD2. Germline V gene lookup returns CDR1 SEHNR and CDR2 FQNEAQ (reference sequence). V trimming: 4 bases; J trimming: 5 bases; junction bases outside the gene matches: 7. This CDR3 comprises 15 residues. The CDR3 sequence: CASSSRTSNTGELFF. The CDR3 nucleotides read TGTGCCAGCAGCTCCCGGACTAGTAATACCGGGGAGCTGTTTTTT.

The CDR3 loop is CATSDFGRLANTGELFF. The CDR3 DNA reads TGTGCCACCAGTGATTTCGGCAGGCTAGCGAACACCGGGGAGCTGTTTTTT. The V and J genes are TRBV24-1 and TRBJ2-2; D gene ambiguous. V gave up 1 base and J gave up 0 bases, with 11 bases separating them. CDR1 and CDR2 from the germline V gene are KGHDR and SFDVKD. The CDR3 covers 17 residues.

This clonotype was seen only a few times. This rearrangement joins TRBV24-1 to TRBJ2-2; TRBD1 agrees at 9 bases. Per the germline V gene, CDR1 is KGHDR and CDR2 is SFDVKD. The CDR3 sequence is 16 residues long. V lost 3 bases and J lost 7; bases outside the gene matches: 8. CDR3 amino acids: CATSDPGQGRVGELFF. DNA for the CDR3: TGTGCCACCAGTGATCCCGGACAGGGGAGGGTCGGGGAGCTGTTTTTT.